This T cell receptor (beta chain) was retrieved from a study of blood T cell repertoires in COVID-19. Study-level background: Sites in the United States, Italy and Spain provided acute and convalescent COVID-19 samples.

Authors' processing steps: How many nucleated cells were present was estimated from reference gene primer amplification. Sequencing was performed with immunoSEQ multiplex PCR; in TCRdb, only in-frame clones are kept and a portion is missing. Clonal size and the V and J genes are those of that table, whereas D and trimming came from the DNA. There are 95,000 to 150,000 clones in the sample; under 85% occur only once, and 12% lies in the top ten. This clonotype was sampled from a man between 60 and 75 years old with acute or convalescent COVID-19. Sequences were obtained from peripheral blood.

The CDR3 is CAISDERRGDTQYF. The CDR3 bases are TGTGCCATCAGTGATGAGCGTCGGGGAGATACGCAGTATTTT. V is TRBV10-3 and J is TRBJ2-3; D perhaps matches TRBD2 (5 bases). Trimming left V 3 bases short and J 5 bases short, with 12 bases between. CDR3 length: 14 amino acids. Germline values: CDR1 ENHRY, CDR2 SYGVKD.